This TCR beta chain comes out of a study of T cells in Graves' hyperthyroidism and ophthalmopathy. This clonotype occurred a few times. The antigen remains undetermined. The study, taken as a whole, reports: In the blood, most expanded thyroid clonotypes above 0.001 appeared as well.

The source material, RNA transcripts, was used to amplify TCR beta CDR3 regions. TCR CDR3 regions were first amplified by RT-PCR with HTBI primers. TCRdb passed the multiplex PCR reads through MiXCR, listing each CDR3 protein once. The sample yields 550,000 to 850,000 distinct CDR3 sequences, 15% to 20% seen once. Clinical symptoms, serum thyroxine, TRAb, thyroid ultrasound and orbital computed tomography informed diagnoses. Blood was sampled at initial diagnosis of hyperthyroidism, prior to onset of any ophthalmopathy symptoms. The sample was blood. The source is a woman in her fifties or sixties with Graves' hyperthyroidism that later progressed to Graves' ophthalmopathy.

This CDR3 reads CASKKVGLAGGRTGELFF. The CDR3 region has the DNA TGTGCCAGCAAAAAAGTCGGACTAGCGGGGGGGCGTACCGGGGAGCTGTTTTTT. V usage is TRBV27 and J usage is TRBJ2-2; 15 bases fit TRBD2. Germline V gene data show CDR1 as MNHEY and CDR2 as SMNVEV (reference sequence). The CDR3 is 18 amino acids. The ends lost 7 bases at V and 5 bases at J; junction bases unmatched: 11.